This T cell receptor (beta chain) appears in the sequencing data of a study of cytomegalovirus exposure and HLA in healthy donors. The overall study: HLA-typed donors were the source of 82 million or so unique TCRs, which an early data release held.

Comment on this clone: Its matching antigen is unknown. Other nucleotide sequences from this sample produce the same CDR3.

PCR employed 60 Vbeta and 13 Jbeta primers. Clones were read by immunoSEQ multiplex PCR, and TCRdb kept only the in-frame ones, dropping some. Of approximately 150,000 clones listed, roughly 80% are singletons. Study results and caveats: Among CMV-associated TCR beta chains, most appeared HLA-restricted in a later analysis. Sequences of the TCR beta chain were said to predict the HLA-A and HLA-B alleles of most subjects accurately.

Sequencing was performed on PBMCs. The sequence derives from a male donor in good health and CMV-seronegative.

Here the CDR3 DNA reads TGTGCCAGTAGCGCCAAAAGACAGGGTTACACTGAAGCTTTCTTT. Its protein is CASSAKRQGYTEAFF. The V gene is TRBV19, the J gene TRBJ1-1; 7 bases line up with TRBD1. The V gene's germline CDR1 is LNHDA and CDR2 SQIVND (reference sequence). The CDR3 length is 15 residues. V lost 6 bases and J lost 3; bases outside the gene matches: 10.